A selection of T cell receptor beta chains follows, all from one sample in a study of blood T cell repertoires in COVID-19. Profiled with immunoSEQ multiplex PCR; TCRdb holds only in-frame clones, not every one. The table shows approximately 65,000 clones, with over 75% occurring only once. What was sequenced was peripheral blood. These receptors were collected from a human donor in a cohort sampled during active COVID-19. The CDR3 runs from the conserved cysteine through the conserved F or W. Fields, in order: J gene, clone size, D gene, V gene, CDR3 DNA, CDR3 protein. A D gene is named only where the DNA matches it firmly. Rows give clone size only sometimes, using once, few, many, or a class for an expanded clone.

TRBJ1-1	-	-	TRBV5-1	TGCGCCAGCAGCTTGATTCCAAGTAGCACTGAAGCTTTCTTT	CASSLIPSSTEAFF
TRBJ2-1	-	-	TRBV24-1	TGTGCCACCAGTACCCAGAGAGTTGACAGAAGCTCCTACAATGAGCAGTTCTTC	CATSTQRVDRSSYNEQFF
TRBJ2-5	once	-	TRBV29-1	TGCAGCGTTGAAGGACTAGAAGAGACCCAGTACTTC	CSVEGLEETQYF
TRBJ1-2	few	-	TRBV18	TGTGCCAGCTCATCTACAGGGTATGATGGCTACACCTTC	CASSSTGYDGYTF
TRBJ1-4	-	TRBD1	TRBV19	TGTGCCAGTAGTCTGCCCGGGACAGCGAGTAATGAAAAACTGTTTTTT	CASSLPGTASNEKLFF
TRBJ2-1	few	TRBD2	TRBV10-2	TGCGCCAGCAGGACGACTAGCGGGAGAGCGAGCTCCTACAATGAGCAGTTCTTC	CASRTTSGRASSYNEQFF
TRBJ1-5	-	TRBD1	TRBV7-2	TGTGCCAGCAGTCAGGGACAGGGTGATCAGCCCCAGCATTTT	CASSQGQGDQPQHF
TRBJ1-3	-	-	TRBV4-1	TGCGCCAGCAGCCAAGGGAGGGCTGGAAACACCATATATTTT	CASSQGRAGNTIYF
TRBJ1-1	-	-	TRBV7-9	TGTGCCAGCAACCGACAGAACATGAACACTGAAGCTTTCTTT	CASNRQNMNTEAFF
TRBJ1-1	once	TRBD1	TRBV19	TGTGCCAGTAGTCCGCGACAGGGGCGGACTGAAGCTTTCTTT	CASSPRQGRTEAFF
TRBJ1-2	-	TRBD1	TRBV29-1	TGCAGCGCAAGCCATCGACAGGGAACTAACTATGGCTACACCTTC	CSASHRQGTNYGYTF
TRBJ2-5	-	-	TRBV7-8	TGTGCCAGCAGCCGCGACCTGGGGGCCAACGGGGAGACCCAGTACTTC	CASSRDLGANGETQYF
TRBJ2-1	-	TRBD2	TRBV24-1	TGTGCCACCAGTGACCCCTCAGCGGGAGGGTACAATGAGCAGTTCTTC	CATSDPSAGGYNEQFF
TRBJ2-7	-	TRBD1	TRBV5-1	TGCGCCAGCAGCTCGAACCCCGGGACAGGGATTCTCTACGAGCAGTACTTC	CASSSNPGTGILYEQYF
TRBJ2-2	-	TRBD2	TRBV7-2	TGTGCCAGCAGGGGGACTAGCGGGAGTATCAGCACCGGGGAGCTGTTTTTT	CASRGTSGSISTGELFF
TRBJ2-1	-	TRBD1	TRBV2	TGTGCCAGCAGTGAATCTTTAGGAAGGACAGGACGGAATGAGCAGTTCTTC	CASSESLGRTGRNEQFF